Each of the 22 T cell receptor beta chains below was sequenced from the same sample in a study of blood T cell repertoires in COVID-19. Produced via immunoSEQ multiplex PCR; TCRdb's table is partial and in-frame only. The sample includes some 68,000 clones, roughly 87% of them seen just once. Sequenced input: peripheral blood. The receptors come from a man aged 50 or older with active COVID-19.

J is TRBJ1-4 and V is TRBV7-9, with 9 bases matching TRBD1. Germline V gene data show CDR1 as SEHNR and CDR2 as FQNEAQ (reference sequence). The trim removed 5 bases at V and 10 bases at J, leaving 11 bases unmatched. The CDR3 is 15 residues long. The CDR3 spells CASSGTGGDGRKLFF. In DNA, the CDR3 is TGTGCCAGCAGCGGCACAGGGGGCGATGGGAGAAAACTGTTTTTT.

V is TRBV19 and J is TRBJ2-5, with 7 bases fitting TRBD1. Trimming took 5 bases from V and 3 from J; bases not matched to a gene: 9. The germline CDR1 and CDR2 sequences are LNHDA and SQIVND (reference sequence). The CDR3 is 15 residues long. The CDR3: CASSVSRQGEETQYF. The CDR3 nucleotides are TGTGCCAGTAGTGTCTCGAGACAGGGTGAAGAGACCCAGTACTTC.

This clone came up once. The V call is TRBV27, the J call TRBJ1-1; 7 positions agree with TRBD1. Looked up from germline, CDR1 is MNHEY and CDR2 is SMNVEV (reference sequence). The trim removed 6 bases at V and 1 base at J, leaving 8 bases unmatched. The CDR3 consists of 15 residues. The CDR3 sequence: CASRPDRLRNTEAFF. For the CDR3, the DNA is TGTGCCAGCAGGCCGGACAGGCTCCGGAACACTGAAGCTTTCTTT.

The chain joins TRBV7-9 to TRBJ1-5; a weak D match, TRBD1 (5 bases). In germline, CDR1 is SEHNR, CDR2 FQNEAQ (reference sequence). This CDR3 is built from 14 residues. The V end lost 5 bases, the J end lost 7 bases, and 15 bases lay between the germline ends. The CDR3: CASSPSGRVQPQHF. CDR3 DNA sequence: TGTGCCAGCAGCCCGTCAGGCAGGGTACAGCCCCAGCATTTT.

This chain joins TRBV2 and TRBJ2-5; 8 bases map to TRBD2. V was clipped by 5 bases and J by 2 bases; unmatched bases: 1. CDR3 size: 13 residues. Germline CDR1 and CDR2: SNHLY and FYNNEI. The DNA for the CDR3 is TGTGCCAGCAGTTCTAGCGGGCAAGAGACCCAGTACTTC. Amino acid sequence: CASSSSGQETQYF. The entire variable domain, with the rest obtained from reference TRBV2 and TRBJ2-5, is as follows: EPEVTQTPSHQVTQMGQEVILRCVPISNHLYFYWYRQILGQKVEFLVSFYNNEISEKSEIFDDQFSVERPDGSNFTLKIRSTKLEDSAMYFCASSSSGQETQYFGPGTRLLVL.

CDR3 nucleotides: TGCGCCAGCAGCCAAGAGGCCAGGGATTATGGCTACACCTTC. The encoded protein is CASSQEARDYGYTF. The chain is built from TRBV4-1 and TRBJ1-2, with a tentative D call TRBD1 (5 bases). The germline V gene encodes CDR1 MGHRA and CDR2 YSYEKL. Trimming removed 0 bases at V and 5 bases at J, with 10 bases between. This CDR3 is built from 14 residues.

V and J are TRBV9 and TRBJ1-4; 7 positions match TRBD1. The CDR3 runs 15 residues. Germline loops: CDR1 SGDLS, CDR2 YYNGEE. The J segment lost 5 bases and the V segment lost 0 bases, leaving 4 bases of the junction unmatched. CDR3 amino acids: CASSVDRGINEKLFF. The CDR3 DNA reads TGTGCCAGCAGCGTAGACAGGGGCATCAATGAAAAACTGTTTTTT.

CDR3 sequence: CAISEASEVQPQHF. The CDR3 region has the DNA TGTGCCATCAGTGAGGCTTCAGAGGTACAGCCCCAGCATTTT. V is TRBV10-3 and J is TRBJ1-5; D uncertain. This CDR3 is built from 14 residues. From germline, CDR1 is ENHRY and CDR2 SYGVKD. Deletions cut 2 bases from V and 7 bases from J, with 12 bases between.

The CDR3 here is CASSQTSGEQYF. The CDR3 region has the DNA TGTGCCAGCAGTCAGACTAGCGGCGAGCAGTACTTC. The genes are TRBV28 and TRBJ2-7; 9 nucleotides agree with TRBD2. Germline CDR1 reads MDHEN; CDR2 reads SYDVKM. This CDR3 contains 12 residues. The junction had 2 bases not matched to a gene; V was cut back by 5 bases and J by 6 bases.

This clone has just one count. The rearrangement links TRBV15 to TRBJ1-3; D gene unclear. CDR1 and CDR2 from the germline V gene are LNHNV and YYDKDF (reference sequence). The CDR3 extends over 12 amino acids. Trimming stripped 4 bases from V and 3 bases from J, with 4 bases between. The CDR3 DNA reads TGTGCCACCAGCATTTATGGAAACACCATATATTTT. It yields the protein CATSIYGNTIYF.

CDR3 DNA sequence: TGTGCCATCAGTGAGACACGACAGGGTCCCACCGGGGAGCTGTTTTTT. It translates to CAISETRQGPTGELFF. V gene TRBV10-3 combines with J gene TRBJ2-2, with 7 bases matching TRBD1. Germline V gives CDR1 ENHRY, CDR2 SYGVKD. With 2 bases clipped from V and 4 bases from J, the junction kept 7 bases outside the gene matches. This CDR3 has 16 residues.

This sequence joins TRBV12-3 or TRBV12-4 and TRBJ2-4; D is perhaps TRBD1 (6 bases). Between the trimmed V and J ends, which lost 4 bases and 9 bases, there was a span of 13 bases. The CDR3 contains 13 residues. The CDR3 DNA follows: TGTGCCAGCAGTTACGGGACAATGGGCATTCAGTACTTC. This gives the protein CASSYGTMGIQYF.

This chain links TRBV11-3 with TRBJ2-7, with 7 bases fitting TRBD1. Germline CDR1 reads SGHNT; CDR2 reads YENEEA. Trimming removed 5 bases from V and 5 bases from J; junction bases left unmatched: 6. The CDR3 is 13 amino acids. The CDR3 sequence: CASSRLTGDEQYF. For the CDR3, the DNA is TGTGCCAGCAGCCGACTTACAGGGGACGAGCAGTACTTC.

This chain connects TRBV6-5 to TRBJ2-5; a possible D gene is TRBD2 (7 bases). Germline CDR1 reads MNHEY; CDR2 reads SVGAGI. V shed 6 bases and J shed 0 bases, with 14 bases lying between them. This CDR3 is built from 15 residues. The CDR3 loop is CASRRGGGNQETQYF. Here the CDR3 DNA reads TGTGCCAGCAGGCGAGGGGGGGGGAACCAAGAGACCCAGTACTTC.

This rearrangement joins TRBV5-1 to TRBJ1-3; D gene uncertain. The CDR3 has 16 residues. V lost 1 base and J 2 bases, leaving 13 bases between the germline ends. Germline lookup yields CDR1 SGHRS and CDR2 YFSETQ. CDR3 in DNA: TGCGCCAGCAGCTTGAATCCGACGGCGGCTGGAAACACCATATATTTT. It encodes CASSLNPTAAGNTIYF.

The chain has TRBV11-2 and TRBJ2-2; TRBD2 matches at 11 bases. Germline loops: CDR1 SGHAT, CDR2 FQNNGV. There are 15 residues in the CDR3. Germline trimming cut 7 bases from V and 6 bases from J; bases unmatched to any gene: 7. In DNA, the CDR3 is TGTGCCAGCACCCTAGCGGGGGGCGGGGCCGGGGAGCTGTTTTTT. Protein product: CASTLAGGGAGELFF.

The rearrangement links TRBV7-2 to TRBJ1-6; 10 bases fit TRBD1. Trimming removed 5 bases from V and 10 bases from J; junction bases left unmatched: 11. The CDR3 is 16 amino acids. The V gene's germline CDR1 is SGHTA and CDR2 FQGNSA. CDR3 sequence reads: CASSTRPGQGRSPLHF. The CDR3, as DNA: TGTGCCAGCAGCACCCGACCGGGACAGGGGAGATCACCCCTCCACTTT.

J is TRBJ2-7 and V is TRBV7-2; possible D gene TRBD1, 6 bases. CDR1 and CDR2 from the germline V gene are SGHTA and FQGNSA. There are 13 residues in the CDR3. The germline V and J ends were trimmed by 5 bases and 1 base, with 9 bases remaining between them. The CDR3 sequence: CASSHDRSYEQYF. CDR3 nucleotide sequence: TGTGCCAGCAGCCATGACAGGTCCTACGAGCAGTACTTC.

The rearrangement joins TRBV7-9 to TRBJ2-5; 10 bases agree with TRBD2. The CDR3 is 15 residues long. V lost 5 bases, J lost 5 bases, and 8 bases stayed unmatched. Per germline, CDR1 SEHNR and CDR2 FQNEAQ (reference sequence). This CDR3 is CASSRLGLAAETQYF. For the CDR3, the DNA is TGTGCCAGCAGCCGATTAGGACTAGCGGCGGAGACCCAGTACTTC.

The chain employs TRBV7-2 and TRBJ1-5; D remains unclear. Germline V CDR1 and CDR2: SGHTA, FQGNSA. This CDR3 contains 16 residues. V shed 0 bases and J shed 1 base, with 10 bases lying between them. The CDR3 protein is CASSLALTESNQPQHF. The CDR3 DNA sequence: TGTGCCAGCAGCTTAGCGCTAACAGAAAGCAATCAGCCCCAGCATTTT.

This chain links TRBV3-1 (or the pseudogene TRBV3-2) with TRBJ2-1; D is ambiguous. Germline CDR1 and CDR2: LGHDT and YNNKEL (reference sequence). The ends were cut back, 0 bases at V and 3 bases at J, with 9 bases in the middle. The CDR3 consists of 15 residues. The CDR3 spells CASSQDNFFYNEQFF. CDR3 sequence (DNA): TGTGCCAGCAGCCAAGATAACTTCTTCTACAATGAGCAGTTCTTC.

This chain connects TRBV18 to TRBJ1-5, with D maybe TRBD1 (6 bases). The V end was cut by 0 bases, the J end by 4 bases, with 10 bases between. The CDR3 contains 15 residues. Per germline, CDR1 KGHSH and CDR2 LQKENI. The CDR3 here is CASSPPGTQNQPQHF. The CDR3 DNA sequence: TGTGCCAGCTCACCACCGGGGACACAAAATCAGCCCCAGCATTTT. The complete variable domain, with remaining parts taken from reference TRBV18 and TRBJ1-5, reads NAGVMQNPRHLVRRRGQEARLRCSPMKGHSHVYWYRQLPEEGLKFMVYLQKENIIDESGMPKERFSAEFPKEGPSILRIQQVVRGDSAAYFCASSPPGTQNQPQHFGDGTRLSIL.